Following are 25 T cell receptor beta chains from one sample sequenced in a study of prognosis after radiotherapy for stage I lung cancer. Researchers used two-round multiplex PCR to amplify TCR beta CDR3 starting from genomic DNA. Specific primers for each TRBV and TRBJ gene were what first-round PCR used. One entry per CDR3 protein, called by TCRdb with MiXCR from the multiplex PCR reads. Of about 30,000 distinct CDR3 sequences listed, more than 25% are singletons. The sample in question was PBMCs, obtained before or after stereotactic body radiation therapy (not recorded which). The receptor source for this set is a donor at least 50 years old with non-small cell lung cancer.

CDR3 nucleotides: TGTGCCAGCGGGGGAGGGGACAAGCCCAGTGAGACCCAGTACTTC. Its protein is CASGGGDKPSETQYF. V usage is TRBV6-1 and J usage is TRBJ2-5, with D maybe TRBD2 (7 bases). Trimming cost V 8 bases and J 5 bases, with 21 bases left between them. This CDR3 region has 15 residues. Germline CDR1 is MNHNS and CDR2 is SASEGT.

Comments on this clonotype: Because it lacks the conserved phenylalanine or tryptophan at the end, this CDR3 is likely a read error. The chain combines TRBV4-1 with TRBJ2-7, with 7 positions matching TRBD1. Germline V gene sequence: CDR1 MGHRA, CDR2 YSYEKL. This CDR3 spans 15 amino acids. The CDR3 DNA is TGCGCCAGTAGCCAAGGCTTCCAGGGGGACTACGAGCAGTACCTC. Translating it yields CASSQGFQGDYEQYL.

This clonotype was seen at least ten times. The chain employs TRBV6-5 and TRBJ1-2; D not certain. The CDR3 loop spans 13 amino acids. Trimming took 0 bases from V and 7 from J, leaving 9 bases between them. The germline V gene encodes CDR1 MNHEY and CDR2 SVGAGI. Here the CDR3 reads CASSYSGNLGYTF. DNA for the CDR3: TGTGCCAGCAGTTACTCGGGTAATCTTGGCTACACCTTC.

As to this clonotype: A much larger clone is a single base away; this may be a read error. V is TRBV7-9 and J is TRBJ2-5; 9 nucleotides agree with TRBD1. Trimming at V came to 4 bases and at J to 4 bases, leaving 13 bases not matched to a gene. The CDR3 is 17 residues long. CDR1 and CDR2 from the germline V gene are SEHNR and FQNEAQ (reference sequence). The CDR3 DNA follows: TGTGCCAGCAGCTATACCGCCCGGGACAGGGTACGAGAGACCCAGTACTTC. Translating gives CASSYTARDRVRETQYF. The full variable domain, with the rest looked up from reference TRBV7-9 and TRBJ2-5, is DTGVSQNPRHKITKRGQNVTFRCDPISEHNRLYWYRQTLGQGPEFLTYFQNEAQLEKSRLLSDRFSAERPKGSFSTLEIQRTEQGDSAMYLCASSYTARDRVRETQYFGPGTRLLVL.

Ten or more counts support this clonotype. The chain employs TRBV28 and TRBJ2-5; TRBD2 agrees at 11 bases. This CDR3 has 19 residues. The junction had 21 bases not matched to a gene; V was cut back by 5 bases and J by 7 bases. Per germline, CDR1 MDHEN and CDR2 SYDVKM. Written as DNA, the CDR3 is TGTGCCAGCAGTCCTCTTAGCCCCATACTAGCGGGAGTTAAGAGGACCCAGTACTTC. Encoded protein: CASSPLSPILAGVKRTQYF.

As to this clonotype: This may be a read error: a much more frequent sequence differs by one nucleotide. This chain links TRBV19 with TRBJ2-1; TRBD2 agrees at 8 bases. V was pared by 6 bases and J by 10 bases, with 11 bases of the junction left unmatched. CDR3 size: 14 residues. Germline CDR1 reads LNHDA; CDR2 reads SQIVND (reference sequence). The CDR3 loop is CASRTGGVSNEQFF. CDR3 in DNA: TGTGCCAGTAGGACGGGGGGGGTATCCAACGAGCAGTTCTTC.

This clonotype was observed many times. This chain joins TRBV18 and TRBJ1-6, with TRBD1 as a possible D gene (6 bases). The CDR3 extends over 12 amino acids. CDR1 is KGHSH and CDR2 is LQKENI in the germline V gene. Trimming stripped 8 bases from V and 6 bases from J, with 8 bases between. The CDR3 here is CASKQGNSPLHF. For the CDR3, the DNA is TGTGCCAGCAAACAGGGTAATTCACCCCTCCACTTT.

A word on this clonotype: A much larger clone lies a single base off, so this may be a read error. The gene calls are TRBV6-1 and TRBJ1-1, with D possibly matching TRBD1 (5 bases). This CDR3 spans 15 amino acids. From germline, CDR1 is MNHNS and CDR2 SASEGT. V lost 5 bases and J 1 base, leaving 14 bases between the germline ends. The CDR3 DNA sequence: TGTGCCAGCAGTCCTCGGGGACGGCAGAACACTGAAGCTTTCTTT. It is translated as CASSPRGRQNTEAFF.

As regards this clonotype: Given a much more abundant clone one base away, this may be a read error. The chain is built from TRBV29-1 and TRBJ1-5; D is unresolved. The V gene's germline CDR1 is SQVTM and CDR2 ANQGSEA. The CDR3 sequence is 13 residues long. The V and J ends lost 5 bases and 3 bases respectively, with 11 bases between them. The CDR3 reads CSVSFTPNQPQHF. The CDR3 nucleotides are TGCAGCGTTAGTTTCACCCCCAATCAGCCCCAGCATTTT. Drawing the rest from reference TRBV29-1 and TRBJ1-5, the complete variable domain is SAVISQKPSRDICQRGTSLTIQCQVDSQVTMMFWYRQQPGQSLTLIATANQGSEATYESGFVIDKFPISRPNLTFSTLTVSNMSPEDSSIYLCSVSFTPNQPQHFGDGTRLSIL.

The rearrangement links TRBV3-1 to TRBJ2-1, with D possibly TRBD1 on 6 matching bases. The CDR3 consists of 14 residues. Germline V gives CDR1 LGHDT, CDR2 YNNKEL (reference sequence). Trimming took 6 bases from V and 5 from J, leaving 14 bases between them. The CDR3 nucleotides read TGTGCCAGCAGACAGTCGGACAGCAACAATGAGCAGTTCTTC. Translating it yields CASRQSDSNNEQFF.

In its sample, this clonotype ranks as medium-sized. This chain joins TRBV6-2 or TRBV6-3 and TRBJ1-1; TRBD1 agrees at 9 bases. Germline V gives CDR1 MNHEY, CDR2 SVGEGT. V shed 5 bases and J 4 bases; nucleotides not matched to a gene: 5. CDR3 length: 14 amino acids. Written as DNA, the CDR3 is TGTGCCAGCAGTCCCGGGACAGGGTTCACTGAAGCTTTCTTT. Its translation is CASSPGTGFTEAFF.

Remarks on this clonotype: This clone may be a read error of a much larger clone one base away. The chain has TRBV3-1 and TRBJ2-5, with 14 bases matching TRBD2. The CDR3 is made up of 16 amino acids. CDR1 is LGHDT and CDR2 is YNNKEL in the germline V gene (reference sequence). In nucleotides, the CDR3 is TGTGCCAGCAGCCCAGGGACTAGCGGGGGCGGGGAGACCAAGTACTTC. Its translation: CASSPGTSGGGETKYF.

CDR3 sequence reads: CASSQIGSNYEQYF. The CDR3, as DNA: TGTGCCAGCAGCCAGATCGGCAGCAACTACGAGCAGTACTTC. The rearrangement uses TRBV5-4 and TRBJ2-7; D uncertain. CDR3 length: 14 amino acids. Per the germline V gene, CDR1 is SGHNT and CDR2 is YYREEE (reference sequence). V was clipped by 4 bases and J by 3 bases, with 14 bases between them.

In DNA, the CDR3 is TGCGCCAGCAGCCCGGGACTAGCGGGATCCGGCGAGCAGTACTTC. Protein sequence: CASSPGLAGSGEQYF. This chain joins TRBV4-1 and TRBJ2-7; TRBD2 aligns across 13 bases. The CDR3 extends over 15 amino acids. Trimming cost V 4 bases and J 6 bases; bases outside gene matches: 6. From germline, CDR1 is MGHRA and CDR2 YSYEKL.

Turning to this clonotype: At one end, the junction sequence differs from germline, possibly due to a read error. The V and J genes are TRBV6-1 and TRBJ2-7; possibly TRBD1 for D (5 bases). The CDR3 has 13 residues. CDR1 is MNHNS, CDR2 SASEGT, per germline. The DNA of the CDR3 is TGTGGCAGCAGTAACAGGAACTCCTACGAGCAGTACTTC. It is translated as CGSSNRNSYEQYF.

V and J are TRBV6-2 or TRBV6-3 and TRBJ2-1; 11 bases are shared with TRBD2. This CDR3 has 17 amino acids. Trimming removed 4 bases from V and 7 bases from J; junction bases left unmatched: 12. Germline V gene lookup returns CDR1 MNHEY and CDR2 SVGEGT. CDR3 DNA: TGTGCCAGCAGTTTTGGAATACTAGCGGGAGTAAGTAATGAGCAGTTCTTC. As protein: CASSFGILAGVSNEQFF.

This chain connects TRBV7-9 to TRBJ2-5; either TRBD1 or TRBD2 may supply D (5 bases each). This CDR3 contains 15 residues. The V end lost 4 bases, the J end lost 1 base, and 13 bases lay between the germline ends. The germline V gene encodes CDR1 SEHNR and CDR2 FQNEAQ (reference sequence). The CDR3 protein is CASSSNGASQETQYF. The CDR3 DNA reads TGTGCCAGCAGCTCGAACGGGGCTTCCCAAGAGACCCAGTACTTC.

This clonotype was observed many times. This chain uses TRBV6-1 with TRBJ2-5; D is uncertain. V was pared by 3 bases and J by 5 bases, with 16 bases between. Germline assignment: CDR1 MNHNS and CDR2 SASEGT. This CDR3 contains 15 residues. The CDR3 region is CASSELRVFSETQYF. The DNA of the CDR3 is TGTGCCAGCAGTGAGTTACGAGTGTTCAGTGAGACCCAGTACTTC.

This clonotype was counted a few times. A read error is likely here: a far larger clone is one base away. V gene TRBV6-4 combines with J gene TRBJ2-5; 7 positions match TRBD1. The CDR3 loop spans 15 amino acids. Germline loops: CDR1 MRHNA, CDR2 SNTAGT. V was pared by 5 bases and J by 5 bases, with 11 bases of the junction left unmatched. CDR3 sequence reads: CASSFGQVSPETQYF. The CDR3, as DNA: TGTGCCAGCAGTTTTGGACAGGTCTCTCCGGAGACCCAGTACTTC.

This clonotype was counted at least ten times. The chain is built from TRBV28 and TRBJ2-2; a possible D gene is TRBD1 (5 bases). Germline V gene sequence: CDR1 MDHEN, CDR2 SYDVKM. The germline V and J ends were trimmed by 1 base and 4 bases, with 10 bases remaining between them. The CDR3 totals 15 residues. In nucleotides, the CDR3 is TGTGCCAGCAGTTTATATGGAAGGGGCACCGGGGAGCTGTTTTTT. Amino acids: CASSLYGRGTGELFF.

A note on this clonotype: A far larger clone differs by one base, so this is likely a read error. The rearrangement uses TRBV6-2 or TRBV6-3 and TRBJ1-5; TRBD1 agrees at 7 bases. V gave up 9 bases and J gave up 4 bases; unmatched junction bases: 21. Germline CDR1 MNHEY, CDR2 SVGEGT. The CDR3 covers 18 residues. CDR3 sequence reads: CARTPIDRENYRNQPQHF. The CDR3 bases are TGTGCCAGGACCCCGATAGACAGGGAAAATTATAGGAATCAGCCCCAGCATTTT.

This clonotype appeared many times. V gene TRBV5-5 combines with J gene TRBJ1-2; D is perhaps TRBD1 (5 bases). The ends were cut back, 4 bases at V and 4 bases at J, with 14 bases in the middle. The CDR3 has 14 residues. CDR1 and CDR2 (germline): SGHKS, YYEKEE (reference sequence). DNA for the CDR3: TGTGCCAGCAGCGCCGGGGACGGCTTCTATGGCTACACCTTC. Its protein is CASSAGDGFYGYTF.

This clonotype showed up many times. J is TRBJ2-3 and V is TRBV24-1, with TRBD2 matching over 14 bases. CDR3 length: 18 amino acids. J was trimmed by 6 bases and V by 3 bases; bases with no gene match: 10. Germline CDR1 reads KGHDR; CDR2 reads SFDVKD. CDR3 residues: CATSDPGLAGANVDTQYF. The CDR3, as DNA: TGTGCCACCAGTGATCCGGGACTAGCGGGGGCCAATGTGGATACGCAGTATTTT.

Concerning this clonotype: A far larger clone is one nucleotide away, so this likely arose from a read error. The chain has TRBV6-2 or TRBV6-3 and TRBJ1-2; D may be TRBD1 (6 bases). Germline values: CDR1 MNHEY, CDR2 SVGEGT. V was trimmed by 4 bases and J by 8 bases, leaving 17 bases between them. The CDR3 contains 14 residues. This chain's CDR3 is CASSSLPGGRGYTF. The CDR3 DNA is TGTGCCAGCAGTTCTCTCCCGGGGGGCCGGGGCTACACCTTC.

This clonotype showed up many times. V gene TRBV3-1 combines with J gene TRBJ2-3; D uncertain. Per germline, CDR1 LGHDT and CDR2 YNNKEL (reference sequence). This CDR3 is 14 amino acids long. V lost 6 bases and J 0 bases, leaving 10 bases between the germline ends. The CDR3 loop is CASSRGASTDTQYF. The CDR3 DNA sequence: TGTGCCAGCAGTCGTGGAGCGAGCACAGATACGCAGTATTTT.